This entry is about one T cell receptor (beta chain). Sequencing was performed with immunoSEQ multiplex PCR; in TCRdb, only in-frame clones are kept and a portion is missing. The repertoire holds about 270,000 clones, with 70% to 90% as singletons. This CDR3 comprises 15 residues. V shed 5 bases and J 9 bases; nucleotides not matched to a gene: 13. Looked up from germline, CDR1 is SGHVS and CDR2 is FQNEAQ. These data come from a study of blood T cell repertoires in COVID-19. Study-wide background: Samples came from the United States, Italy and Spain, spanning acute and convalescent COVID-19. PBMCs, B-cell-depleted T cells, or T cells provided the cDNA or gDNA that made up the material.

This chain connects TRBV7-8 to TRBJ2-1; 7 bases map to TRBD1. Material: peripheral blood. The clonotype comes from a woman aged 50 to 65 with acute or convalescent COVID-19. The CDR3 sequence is CASSPGWGSGGEQFF. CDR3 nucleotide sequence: TGTGCCAGCAGCCCAGGATGGGGTTCAGGGGGTGAGCAGTTCTTC.